These 9 T cell receptor beta chains share one sample of origin, sequenced in a study of cytomegalovirus exposure and HLA in healthy donors. The PCR was carried out with 60 Vbeta primers and 13 Jbeta primers. This table comes from immunoSEQ multiplex PCR, and its TCRdb copy is limited to in-frame clones, with some not included. The sample has approximately 150,000 clones; about four fifths are singletons. Sequencing used PBMCs. These receptors came from a man aged 18 to 30 in good health and CMV-seropositive.

V is TRBV19 and J is TRBJ2-7, with 10 bases aligning to TRBD1. V lost 6 bases and J lost 2; bases outside the gene matches: 7. Germline lookup yields CDR1 LNHDA and CDR2 SQIVND (reference sequence). The CDR3 length is 15 residues. Here the CDR3 DNA reads TGTGCCAGTAGCCTGGACAGGGGGATGCCCTACGAGCAGTACTTC. As protein: CASSLDRGMPYEQYF.

The chain joins TRBV15 to TRBJ1-1; perhaps TRBD1 as D (5 bases). V lost 0 bases to trimming and J lost 0 bases, with 11 bases between them. The CDR3 extends over 16 amino acids. Looked up from germline, CDR1 is LNHNV and CDR2 is YYDKDF (reference sequence). CDR3 amino acids: CATSRDHAGLNTEAFF. DNA of the CDR3: TGTGCCACCAGCAGAGATCATGCAGGGCTGAACACTGAAGCTTTCTTT.

The gene calls are TRBV2 and TRBJ2-1; D is ambiguous. V was shortened by 7 bases and J by 5 bases, with 12 bases between the two germline ends. The CDR3 contains 13 residues. Germline V gene lookup returns CDR1 SNHLY and CDR2 FYNNEI. CDR3 sequence reads: CASILLFHNEQFF. The CDR3 coding sequence is TGTGCCAGCATACTGCTCTTCCACAATGAGCAGTTCTTC.

In this sample, this clone turned up a few times. V is TRBV6-1 and J is TRBJ2-7; D unresolved. This CDR3 spans 14 amino acids. The germline V gene has CDR1 MNHNS and CDR2 SASEGT. V lost 3 bases, J lost 0 bases, and 9 bases lay in between. DNA of the CDR3: TGTGCCAGCAGTGAGGCTCGATACTCCTACGAGCAGTACTTC. It codes for CASSEARYSYEQYF.

The rearrangement joins TRBV29-1 to TRBJ2-7; D perhaps matches TRBD1 (6 bases). The CDR3 consists of 17 residues. V was shortened by 1 base and J by 4 bases, with 23 bases between the two germline ends. The germline gives CDR1 SQVTM, CDR2 ANQGSEA. The CDR3 loop is CSVEGTPMGAIGYEQYF. CDR3 in DNA: TGCAGCGTTGAAGGCACCCCCATGGGGGCTATCGGGTACGAGCAGTACTTC.

The chain joins TRBV10-1 to TRBJ2-3; D possibly corresponds to TRBD1 (5 bases). Trimming cost V 5 bases and J 7 bases, with 16 bases left between them. The CDR3 is 14 residues long. Germline CDR1 is WNHNN and CDR2 is SYGVQD (reference sequence). DNA for the CDR3: TGCGCCAGCAGTCGCGGACAAAAAGGGAATACGCAGTATTTT. Translated: CASSRGQKGNTQYF.

This chain joins TRBV9 and TRBJ2-1; 7 bases fit TRBD1. CDR1 is SGDLS, CDR2 YYNGEE, per germline. V shed 0 bases, J shed 6 bases, and the junction held 21 bases outside the gene matches. The CDR3 length is 20 residues. The CDR3 spells CASSVASVAIRGRISNEQFF. DNA of the CDR3: TGTGCCAGCAGCGTAGCTTCGGTCGCCATAAGGGGGCGAATCAGCAATGAGCAGTTCTTC.

This clone was recorded only once. This chain uses TRBV19 with TRBJ2-5; 7 positions match TRBD1. This CDR3 region has 14 residues. V was clipped by 4 bases and J by 2 bases; unmatched bases: 4. CDR1 and CDR2 from the germline V gene are LNHDA and SQIVND (reference sequence). CDR3 in DNA: TGTGCCAGTAGTAAACAGGGGCGACAAGAGACCCAGTACTTC. The encoded protein is CASSKQGRQETQYF.

CDR3 amino acids: CASSPQGRSGANVLTF. CDR3 DNA sequence: TGTGCCAGCAGCCCACAGGGCCGCTCTGGGGCCAACGTCCTGACTTTC. J is TRBJ2-6 and V is TRBV7-9, with D possibly TRBD1 on 6 matching bases. Germline CDR1 is SEHNR and CDR2 is FQNEAQ (reference sequence). Trimming removed 5 bases from V and 0 bases from J, with 11 bases in between. The CDR3 contains 16 residues.